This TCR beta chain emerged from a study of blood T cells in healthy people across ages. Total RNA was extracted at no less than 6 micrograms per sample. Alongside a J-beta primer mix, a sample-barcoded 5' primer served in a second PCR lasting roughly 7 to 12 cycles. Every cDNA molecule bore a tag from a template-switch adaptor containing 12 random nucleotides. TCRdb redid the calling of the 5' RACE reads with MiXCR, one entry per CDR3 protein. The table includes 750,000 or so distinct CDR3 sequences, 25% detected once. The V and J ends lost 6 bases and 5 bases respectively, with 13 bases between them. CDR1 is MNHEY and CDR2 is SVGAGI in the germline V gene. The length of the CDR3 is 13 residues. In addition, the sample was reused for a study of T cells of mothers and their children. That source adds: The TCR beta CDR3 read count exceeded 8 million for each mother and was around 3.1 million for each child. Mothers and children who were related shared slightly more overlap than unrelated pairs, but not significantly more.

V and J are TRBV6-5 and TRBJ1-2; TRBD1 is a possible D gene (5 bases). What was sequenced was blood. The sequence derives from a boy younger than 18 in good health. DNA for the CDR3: TGTGCCAGCAGCCAGGGAATGGGTTATGGCTACACCTTC. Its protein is CASSQGMGYGYTF.